Following are 5 T cell receptor beta chains from one sample sequenced in a study of identical twins. TCRdb re-called the 5' RACE reads with MiXCR, one entry per CDR3 protein. The table includes just under 550,000 distinct CDR3 sequences, around 15% detected once. These data also featured in a second study, about yellow fever vaccine responses in identical twins.

The source material was CD4+ T cells sorted from blood. The receptors here all came from a woman aged 18 to 35 in good health.

This clonotype was found a few times. The chain uses TRBV24-1 and TRBJ2-3; either TRBD1 or TRBD2 may supply D (5 bases each). The length of the CDR3 is 11 residues. Germline V gives CDR1 KGHDR, CDR2 SFDVKD. V lost 3 bases and J lost 10, with 7 bases in between. The CDR3 DNA follows: TGTGCCACCAGTGATGGGGGATCGCAGTATTTT. Translated, it gives CATSDGGSQYF.

The rearrangement links TRBV5-5 to TRBJ2-7, with D possibly TRBD2 on 6 matching bases. V was pared by 2 bases and J by 2 bases, with 14 bases between. CDR1 and CDR2 (germline): SGHKS, YYEKEE (reference sequence). The CDR3 covers 15 residues. CDR3 in DNA: TGTGCCAGCAGCTTTAGCGGAATTTACCCCTACGAGCAGTACTTC. Translation: CASSFSGIYPYEQYF.

The rearrangement joins TRBV6-5 to TRBJ1-2; tentative D call: TRBD1 (5 bases). V was cut by 0 bases and J by 7 bases, with 15 bases left in between. The V gene's germline CDR1 is MNHEY and CDR2 SVGAGI. CDR3 size: 15 residues. The CDR3 sequence is CASSYSGGPFGGYTF. CDR3 DNA: TGTGCCAGCAGTTACTCGGGGGGACCCTTCGGTGGCTACACCTTC.

Only a few counts were recorded for this clonotype. V is TRBV12-3 or TRBV12-4 and J is TRBJ2-7; 8 bases fit TRBD1. The junction had 10 bases not matched to a gene; V was cut back by 5 bases and J by 1 base. The CDR3 is 16 amino acids. The CDR3 sequence is CASSQTPDRVSYEQYF. The CDR3 DNA sequence: TGTGCCAGCAGTCAGACCCCGGACAGGGTATCCTACGAGCAGTACTTC.

This clonotype has more than one count but fewer than ten. The genes are TRBV12-3 or TRBV12-4 and TRBJ2-1; 8 bases align to TRBD1. Germline trimming cut 6 bases from V and 4 bases from J; bases unmatched to any gene: 11. CDR3 length equals 16 residues. This CDR3 reads CASSPGQGSLYNEQFF. The CDR3 nucleotides read TGTGCCAGCAGCCCCGGACAGGGATCCCTTTACAATGAGCAGTTCTTC.